Following are 31 T cell receptor beta chains from one sample sequenced in a study of T cells after posttransplantation cyclophosphamide. Clones were sequenced by immunoSEQ multiplex PCR, and TCRdb holds only the in-frame ones, with some missing. The data hold about 3,600 clones, with about two thirds observed a single time. Sequenced input: memory CD8+ T cells sorted from blood. Receptors originate from a man aged 50 to 59.

Details on this clone: No conserved phenylalanine or tryptophan ends this CDR3, so it is likely a read error. V and J are TRBV6-1 and TRBJ2-7, with 8 bases lining up with TRBD1. This CDR3 contains 15 residues. The germline CDR1 and CDR2 sequences are MNHNS and SASEGT. The V gene end was trimmed by 7 bases and the J gene end by 2 bases; junction bases not matched to a gene: 10. CDR3 residues: CASILDRGRTYEQYL. The CDR3 nucleotides read TGTGCCAGCATTTTAGACAGGGGACGTACCTACGAGCAGTACCTC.

This clone came up once. The V call is TRBV19, the J call TRBJ2-2, with 7 bases identical to TRBD2. The CDR3 spans 18 residues. The V gene's germline CDR1 is LNHDA and CDR2 SQIVND (reference sequence). Unmatched junction bases numbered 14, after V lost 7 bases and J lost 0 bases. CDR3 loop: CASIEGPSGYANTGELFF. Written as DNA, the CDR3 is TGTGCCAGTATCGAGGGGCCTAGCGGATACGCGAACACCGGGGAGCTGTTTTTT.

The CDR3 DNA follows: TGTGCCAGCAGCTCGTCAGAGACAGGGGGCAAGGTAGCTTTCTTT. Its translation is CASSSSETGGKVAFF. The chain recombines TRBV7-8 with TRBJ1-1; 10 nucleotides agree with TRBD1. The CDR3 covers 15 residues. V lost 4 bases to trimming and J lost 10 bases; unmatched junction nucleotides: 12. CDR1 is SGHVS, CDR2 FQNEAQ, per germline. Complete variable domain (other parts from reference TRBV7-8 and TRBJ1-1): GAGVSQSPRYKVAKRGQDVALRCDPISGHVSLFWYQQALGQGPEFLTYFQNEAQLDKSGLPSDRFFAERPEGSVSTLKIQRTQQEDSAVYLCASSSSETGGKVAFFGQGTRLTVV.

The chain combines TRBV5-1 with TRBJ2-1; TRBD1 matches at 9 bases. Germline CDR1 is SGHRS and CDR2 is YFSETQ. Trimming at V came to 5 bases and at J to 4 bases, leaving 13 bases not matched to a gene. The CDR3 sequence is 17 residues long. CDR3 sequence: CASRPTAWDREYNEQFF. For the CDR3, the DNA is TGCGCCAGCAGGCCGACTGCCTGGGACAGGGAATACAATGAGCAGTTCTTC.

This clone was observed a handful of times. This rearrangement joins TRBV18 to TRBJ2-1, with D possibly TRBD2 on 5 matching bases. This CDR3 is built from 17 residues. In germline, CDR1 is KGHSH, CDR2 LQKENI. The V end lost 2 bases, the J end lost 9 bases, and 23 bases lay between the germline ends. The CDR3 DNA is TGTGCCAGCTCACCAACTCAACTAGTTTCTTTAGTCGGTGAGCAGTTCTTC. Translation gives CASSPTQLVSLVGEQFF.

The rearrangement uses TRBV19 and TRBJ2-1; 7 positions agree with TRBD1. Looked up from germline, CDR1 is LNHDA and CDR2 is SQIVND (reference sequence). V gave up 3 bases and J gave up 9 bases; unmatched junction bases: 5. This CDR3 is built from 13 residues. The CDR3 DNA sequence: TGTGCCAGTAGTATCCTACAGGGGAGTGAGCAGTTCTTC. This sequence encodes CASSILQGSEQFF.

This clone was picked up a small number of times. This rearrangement joins TRBV5-5 to TRBJ1-5, with 9 bases that match TRBD1. CDR3 size: 15 residues. Trimming cost V 3 bases and J 5 bases; bases outside gene matches: 6. In germline, CDR1 is SGHKS, CDR2 YYEKEE (reference sequence). The CDR3 DNA sequence: TGTGCCAGCAGCTCTACAGGGGGCGGGGATCAGCCCCAGCATTTT. It is translated as CASSSTGGGDQPQHF.

The rearrangement links TRBV10-2 to TRBJ2-1; TRBD2 aligns across 7 bases. The CDR3 length is 16 residues. Germline lookup yields CDR1 WSHSY and CDR2 SAAADI. Unmatched junction bases numbered 5, after V lost 3 bases and J lost 0 bases. Here the CDR3 reads CASSEASGSSYNEQFF. The CDR3 DNA sequence: TGCGCCAGCAGTGAAGCTAGCGGCAGCTCCTACAATGAGCAGTTCTTC.

The V call is TRBV5-1, the J call TRBJ2-7; 10 nucleotides align to TRBD2. The V gene end was trimmed by 0 bases and the J gene end by 4 bases; junction bases not matched to a gene: 10. This CDR3 is 17 amino acids long. The germline V gene has CDR1 SGHRS and CDR2 YFSETQ. CDR3 DNA: TGCGCCAGCAGCTTGGAAGGATTATCTAGCGGGAGTTACGAGCAGTACTTC. Translating gives CASSLEGLSSGSYEQYF.

The chain uses TRBV2 and TRBJ2-7; TRBD1 aligns across 9 bases. J lost 3 bases, V lost 6 bases, and 9 bases had no gene match. CDR3 length equals 15 residues. CDR1 SNHLY and CDR2 FYNNEI come from the germline V gene. CDR3 in amino acids: CASRGPTGGDYEQYF. The CDR3 DNA reads as TGTGCCAGCAGGGGGCCGACAGGGGGGGACTACGAGCAGTACTTC.

This chain uses TRBV11-3 with TRBJ1-1; D not resolved. CDR3 length equals 14 residues. Between the trimmed V and J ends, which lost 1 base and 1 base, there was a span of 7 bases. Germline V lookup: CDR1 SGHNT, CDR2 YENEEA. As DNA, the CDR3 is TGTGCCAGCAGCTTAGTAACGGGGAACACTGAAGCTTTCTTT. Protein product: CASSLVTGNTEAFF.

The chain joins TRBV4-1 to TRBJ2-7; 7 nucleotides match TRBD1. Trimming at V came to 8 bases and at J to 2 bases, leaving 9 bases not matched to a gene. The CDR3 sequence is 14 residues long. CDR1 and CDR2 (germline): MGHRA, YSYEKL. As DNA, the CDR3 is TGCGCCAGCCGGTTTAGGACAGGCCCCTACGAGCAGTACTTC. It codes for CASRFRTGPYEQYF.

V is TRBV14 and J is TRBJ2-5, with a weak D call TRBD1 (6 bases). Germline V CDR1 and CDR2: SGHDN, FVKESK. The CDR3 is made up of 13 amino acids. V lost 4 bases to trimming and J lost 7 bases, with 13 bases between them. The CDR3: CASSPSGGGTQYF. CDR3 sequence (DNA): TGTGCCAGCAGCCCTTCTGGGGGCGGGACCCAGTACTTC.

V is TRBV7-6 and J is TRBJ2-3; 7 bases match TRBD1. This CDR3 contains 13 residues. CDR1 and CDR2 from the germline V gene are SGHVS and FNYEAQ. Trimming cost V 5 bases and J 5 bases; bases outside gene matches: 4. For the CDR3, the DNA is TGTGCCAGCAGCCCGTACAGGGGAGATACGCAGTATTTT. Translation: CASSPYRGDTQYF.

There are a few counts of this clone. The chain recombines TRBV7-9 with TRBJ1-1; the D is unclear. Germline V gene sequence: CDR1 SEHNR, CDR2 FQNEAQ (reference sequence). Deletions cut 5 bases from V and 4 bases from J, with 11 bases between. The CDR3 extends over 13 amino acids. The CDR3 sequence: CASSPGGVTEAFF. For the CDR3, the DNA is TGTGCCAGCAGCCCAGGTGGTGTCACTGAAGCTTTCTTT. Variable domain in full (rest from reference TRBV7-9 and TRBJ1-1): DTGVSQNPRHKITKRGQNVTFRCDPISEHNRLYWYRQTLGQGPEFLTYFQNEAQLEKSRLLSDRFSAERPKGSFSTLEIQRTEQGDSAMYLCASSPGGVTEAFFGQGTRLTVV.

V is TRBV7-6 and J is TRBJ2-3; 7 nucleotides agree with TRBD1. The CDR3 covers 16 residues. V was pared by 5 bases and J by 0 bases, with 8 bases of the junction left unmatched. CDR1 SGHVS and CDR2 FNYEAQ come from the germline V gene. CDR3 coding DNA: TGTGCCAGCAGCCCAGAGGGACAGACTAGCACAGATACGCAGTATTTT. Translation: CASSPEGQTSTDTQYF. Full variable domain (rest looked up from reference TRBV7-6 and TRBJ2-3): GAGVSQSPRYKVTKRGQDVALRCDPISGHVSLYWYRQALGQGPEFLTYFNYEAQQDKSGLPNDRFSAERPEGSISTLTIQRTEQRDSAMYRCASSPEGQTSTDTQYFGPGTRLTVL.

This clone has only one observation. The rearrangement uses TRBV9 and TRBJ2-1; 7 bases are shared with TRBD2. CDR1 and CDR2 (germline): SGDLS, YYNGEE. CDR3 size: 15 residues. V trimming: 0 bases; J trimming: 2 bases; junction bases outside the gene matches: 2. As DNA, the CDR3 is TGTGCCAGCAGCGTAGGGGGGGGGACCTACAATGAGCAGTTCTTC. It translates to CASSVGGGTYNEQFF.

J is TRBJ1-1 and V is TRBV6-1; possibly TRBD1 for D (5 bases). Germline CDR1 MNHNS, CDR2 SASEGT. This CDR3 contains 14 residues. V was shortened by 1 base and J by 4 bases, with 10 bases between the two germline ends. The chain's CDR3 is CASSEDRGFTEAFF. The CDR3 coding sequence is TGTGCCAGCAGTGAAGATAGGGGATTCACTGAAGCTTTCTTT.

The gene calls are TRBV7-9 and TRBJ2-7; no definite D call. Germline V gene data show CDR1 as SEHNR and CDR2 as FQNEAQ (reference sequence). Trimming shortened V by 5 bases and J by 0 bases, and 14 bases separated the two germline ends. This CDR3 is built from 15 residues. CDR3 in DNA: TGTGCCAGCAGCCTCTCGTACGGAGACTCCTACGAGCAGTACTTC. It specifies CASSLSYGDSYEQYF.

CDR3 in DNA: TGTGCCAGCAGCGGCCCGGGACAGGGGCTTCGGGAGCAGTACTTC. This sequence encodes CASSGPGQGLREQYF. The gene calls are TRBV13 and TRBJ2-7; 10 bases are shared with TRBD1. V shed 5 bases, J shed 7 bases, and the junction held 11 bases outside the gene matches. This CDR3 comprises 15 residues. The germline V gene has CDR1 PRHDT and CDR2 FYEKMQ (reference sequence).

This clone showed up just a few times. This rearrangement joins TRBV28 to TRBJ1-5; the D gene is possibly TRBD1 (6 bases). Germline V lookup: CDR1 MDHEN, CDR2 SYDVKM. The CDR3 loop spans 15 amino acids. The germline V and J ends were trimmed by 6 bases and 2 bases, with 14 bases remaining between them. This CDR3 reads CASSLGARGNQPQHF. In DNA form, the CDR3 reads TGTGCCAGCAGCTTGGGGGCGAGAGGCAATCAGCCCCAGCATTTT.

There are a few counts of this clone. V usage is TRBV28 and J usage is TRBJ2-3; 7 positions match TRBD2. From germline, CDR1 is MDHEN and CDR2 SYDVKM. CDR3 length: 15 amino acids. V gave up 4 bases and J gave up 2 bases; unmatched junction bases: 6. CDR3 sequence reads: CASSSLADLTDTQYF. CDR3 sequence (DNA): TGTGCCAGCAGTTCCCTAGCGGACCTCACAGATACGCAGTATTTT.

The chain recombines TRBV7-9 with TRBJ2-1; TRBD2 matches 8 bases. The V gene's germline CDR1 is SEHNR and CDR2 FQNEAQ (reference sequence). J gave up 1 base and V 5 bases, and 7 bases lay outside the gene matches. This CDR3 is built from 16 residues. The CDR3 DNA sequence: TGTGCCAGCAGCCCCCAAGCGGGAGCGTCCTACAATGAGCAGTTCTTC. This translates into CASSPQAGASYNEQFF.

The chain joins TRBV4-1 to TRBJ1-6; D gene ambiguous. Trimming took 1 base from V and 9 from J, leaving 7 bases between them. The length of the CDR3 is 13 residues. The germline V gene has CDR1 MGHRA and CDR2 YSYEKL. Written as DNA, the CDR3 is TGCGCCAGCAGCCAAGCCGCGTTTTCACCCCTCCACTTT. Its translation is CASSQAAFSPLHF.

V usage is TRBV6-6 and J usage is TRBJ1-2; tentatively, D is TRBD1 (6 bases). The V end lost 6 bases, the J end lost 1 base, and 15 bases lay between the germline ends. Germline CDR1 MNHNY, CDR2 SVGAGI (reference sequence). This CDR3 spans 15 amino acids. In DNA form, the CDR3 reads TGTGCCAGCAGAAGACAGGAATCCTTTAACTATGGCTACACCTTC. This translates into CASRRQESFNYGYTF.

The chain has TRBV5-4 and TRBJ2-1; D gene ambiguous. Germline loops: CDR1 SGHNT, CDR2 YYREEE (reference sequence). This CDR3 comprises 13 residues. Trimming removed 3 bases from V and 1 base from J, with 5 bases in between. In nucleotides, the CDR3 is TGTGCCAGCAGCTCCGCGTCCTACAATGAGCAGTTCTTC. Its translation: CASSSASYNEQFF.

The V call is TRBV15, the J call TRBJ1-5, with D possibly TRBD1 on 5 matching bases. Trimming removed 1 base at V and 6 bases at J, with 10 bases between. The CDR3 has 14 residues. Germline loops: CDR1 LNHNV, CDR2 YYDKDF (reference sequence). The CDR3 DNA reads TGTGCCACCAGCAGAGGCGGGGGAAGTCAGCCCCAGCATTTT. As protein: CATSRGGGSQPQHF.

This clone was counted a single time. This chain joins TRBV7-8 and TRBJ2-3; TRBD1 aligns across 8 bases. Germline V gives CDR1 SGHVS, CDR2 FQNEAQ. This CDR3 spans 14 amino acids. Trimming at V came to 1 base and at J to 6 bases, leaving 3 bases not matched to a gene. The CDR3 DNA reads TGTGCCAGCAGCTTAGGACAGGGGAGGGATACGCAGTATTTT. Translation gives CASSLGQGRDTQYF.

V and J are TRBV29-1 and TRBJ1-1; 12 positions agree with TRBD1. The V gene end was trimmed by 6 bases and the J gene end by 5 bases; junction bases not matched to a gene: 10. Germline V lookup: CDR1 SQVTM, CDR2 ANQGSEA. CDR3 size: 15 residues. This chain's CDR3 is CSVVGTGGVETEAFF. The CDR3 nucleotides read TGCAGCGTGGTAGGGACAGGGGGCGTTGAGACTGAAGCTTTCTTT. Variable domain in full (rest from reference TRBV29-1 and TRBJ1-1): SAVISQKPSRDICQRGTSLTIQCQVDSQVTMMFWYRQQPGQSLTLIATANQGSEATYESGFVIDKFPISRPNLTFSTLTVSNMSPEDSSIYLCSVVGTGGVETEAFFGQGTRLTVV.

The rearrangement joins TRBV7-8 to TRBJ1-6; tentative D call: TRBD1 (6 bases). CDR1 is SGHVS and CDR2 is FQNEAQ in the germline V gene. The CDR3 totals 13 residues. V lost 1 base, J lost 9 bases, and 7 bases lay in between. In nucleotides, the CDR3 is TGTGCCAGCAGCTTAGGAGGGGGTTCACCCCTCCACTTT. It translates to CASSLGGGSPLHF. Full variable domain (outside the CDR3, taken from reference TRBV7-8 and TRBJ1-6): GAGVSQSPRYKVAKRGQDVALRCDPISGHVSLFWYQQALGQGPEFLTYFQNEAQLDKSGLPSDRFFAERPEGSVSTLKIQRTQQEDSAVYLCASSLGGGSPLHFGNGTRLTVT.

The chain carries TRBV4-3 and TRBJ1-2; D is ambiguous. The CDR3 loop spans 13 amino acids. Germline CDR1 LGHNA, CDR2 YSLEER. Trimming removed 0 bases from V and 5 bases from J, with 7 bases in between. As DNA, the CDR3 is TGCGCCAGCAGCCAAGAATCAGGATATGGCTACACCTTC. It translates to CASSQESGYGYTF.